This entry describes one T cell receptor beta chain. Its antigen is not yet known. Base qualities are not at hand, and no much larger clone is one base apart. The sample originates from a study of shared clonotypes between healthy human individuals (dated by TCRdb to 2020 to 2021). For the wider study: The cohort comprised a couple of women and a few men aged 18 to 49 years. For each donor, CD4 naive and CD4 memory were each run on three plates, CD8 naive on two plates, and CD8 memory on one plate. To estimate repertoire size and how much clonotype sharing occurs between individuals, the study deeply sequenced the blood TCR repertoires of five healthy adults. Different laboratories and diverse techniques were used to prepare libraries and sequence TCR repertoires, to increase sequencing depth and limit assay-specific biases. Leukapheresis yielded between about 0.85 and 10 billion PBMCs per donor.

Findings and caveats that apply to the study as a whole: Sampling was limited to blood, and TCR repertoires in tissue likely differ from TCR repertoires in blood. Naive subsets generally had larger estimated clonotype richness than memory subsets did. Compared with non-shared clonotypes, the clonotypes found in all four sorted-subset donors had higher generation probabilities. Sharing across several donors was observed for about 5% of naive CD4, over 3% of naive CD8, over 2% of memory CD4, and about 0.38% of memory CD8 clonotypes. Incomplete sequencing was indicated by rarefaction of sorted-subset datasets, despite the large sequencing depth. Because the study included a small number of donors, the genetic and exposure-history diversity represented was limited. Based on pairwise subsampling, the degree of clonotype sharing among donors was expected to be affected by sequencing depth.

For the CD8 naive samples, CD45RO-negative cells were positively selected for CCR7, yielding a CD45RA+CCR7+ population from which TemRA cells were excluded. Donors were healthy HIV-negative adults with no recently reported acute infections or vaccinations. Every donor was a Caucasian adult residing in Nashville, Tennessee, USA. After blood collection by leukapheresis, PBMCs were isolated using Ficoll-Histopaque density gradient centrifugation and then cryopreserved in the vapor phase of liquid nitrogen. Analytical flow cytometry was used to check the purity and quantity of each magnetically sorted T cell population. Genomic DNA was isolated from every sorted fraction and measured by UV absorbance on a Nanodrop 2000c. Unmatched junction bases come to 4, with V trimmed by 6 bases and J by 0 bases. The CDR3 sequence holds 14 residues, the cysteine and phenylalanine included. Only the CDR3 portion is preserved as DNA: 42 bases, with reading frame beginning at the first base. The germline V gene encodes CDR1 SNHLY and CDR2 FYNNEI.

TCR CDR3 regions were amplified from genomic DNA by multiplex PCR using the deep immunoSEQ assay. Extracted genomic DNA from each cell subset was distributed evenly across all wells of several immunoSEQ 96-well plates, and each plate was treated as a replicate. Each replicate PCR for sorted subsets received roughly 0.2 ug genomic DNA, equal to roughly 33,000 T cell genomes. Purified libraries were quantified with a Qubit 3.0 fluorometer, sized on a Bioanalyzer 2100, and re-quantified with the KAPA Library Quantification kit. A separate single-read 150-cycle Illumina NextSeq 550 flow cell was used to sequence each immunoSEQ 96-well plate. As for the authors' bioinformatics: Because only junctional sequences without quality scores were contained in the immunoSEQ output, filtering matching that applied to full-length reads could not be performed. Sequences were annotated with PyIR, a Python wrapper for IgBLAST v1.9, using IMGT germline references to assign V/J genes and CDR3. Reads were filtered out if the reads had weak V/J assignments (E-value above 1e-6), no CDR3, stop codons, out-of-frame junctions, or ambiguous translated residues. V3J clonotypes were defined as sequences sharing the same inferred V gene, J gene, and CDR3 amino acid sequence. Percentage overlap between repertoires was computed as shared unique clonotypes divided by the size of the smaller repertoire. RTK rarefaction, the Chao1 estimator, and Recon v2.1 estimates of unobserved clonotypes were used to assess repertoire richness. Generation probabilities were computed with OLGA for all TCRbeta clonotypes obtained by the gDNA method from four donors. Sourced from immuneACCESS, this table was stored by TCRdb with only in-frame sequences that have V and J called. A share of the clones is absent; for the studies checked, an unresolved V gene accounts for under half, and the remainder has no known explanation. V and J calls and clone size are as listed in that table; D and trimming were resolved from the DNA. This sample has some 600,000 clones in its table, and approximately 96% of those were observed once. The top ten clones comprise 0.095% to 0.13% of the sample.

The sequence was collected from a woman younger than 45 in good health. The chain couples TRBV2 to TRBJ1-1, and 7 junction bases match TRBD1. What was sequenced was naive CD8+ T cells sorted from blood. The label giving this sample's cell subset or site can be read as: CD45RA+CCR7+. Here the CDR3 is given as CASRPDRMNTEAFF. The nucleotide sequence is given as TGTGCCAGCAGGCCGGACAGGATGAACACTGAAGCTTTCTTT.